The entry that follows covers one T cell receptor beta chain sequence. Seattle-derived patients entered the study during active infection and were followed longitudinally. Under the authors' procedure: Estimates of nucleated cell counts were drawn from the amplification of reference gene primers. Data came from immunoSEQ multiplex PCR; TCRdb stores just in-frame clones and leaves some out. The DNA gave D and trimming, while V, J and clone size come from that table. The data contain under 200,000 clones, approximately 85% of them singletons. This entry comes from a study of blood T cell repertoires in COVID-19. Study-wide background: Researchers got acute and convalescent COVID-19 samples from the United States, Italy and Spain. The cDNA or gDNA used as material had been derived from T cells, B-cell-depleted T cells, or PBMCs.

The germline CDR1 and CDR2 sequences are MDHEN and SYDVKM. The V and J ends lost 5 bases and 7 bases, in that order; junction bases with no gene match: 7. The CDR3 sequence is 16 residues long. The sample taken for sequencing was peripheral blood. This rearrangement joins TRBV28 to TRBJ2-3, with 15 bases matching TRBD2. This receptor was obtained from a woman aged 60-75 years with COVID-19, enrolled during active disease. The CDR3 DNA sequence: TGTGCCAGCAGTCCACGGACTAGCGGGGGGGTAAATACGCAGTATTTT. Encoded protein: CASSPRTSGGVNTQYF.